Here is one TCR beta chain with its context. Its matching antigen is unknown. These data are taken from a study of cytomegalovirus exposure and HLA in healthy donors. The CDR3 is made up of 15 amino acids. CDR1 SGHNT and CDR2 YYREEE come from the germline V gene (reference sequence). J lost 6 bases, V lost 4 bases, and 9 bases had no gene match. The PCR contained 60 Vbeta and 13 Jbeta primers. Clones were read by immunoSEQ multiplex PCR, and TCRdb kept only the in-frame ones, dropping some. The sample records 150,000 to 200,000 clones, roughly 80% being singletons. Overall study findings and caveats: A few of the chains that were CMV-associated were confirmed in vitro to be specific for CMV antigens. In an earlier analysis, about 87% or about 30%: the productive usage of most TCR beta V segments. In a later analysis, an Asian-associated ancestry cluster reportedly showed fewer N-insertions than the approximately 610-donor mean.

The clonotype originates from a female donor in good health and CMV-seronegative. The sample taken for sequencing was PBMCs. The chain is built from TRBV5-4 and TRBJ2-1, with 8 positions matching TRBD2. CDR3 amino acids: CASSLTGTRGNEQFF. In DNA, the CDR3 is TGTGCCAGCAGCCTGACCGGGACTAGAGGCAATGAGCAGTTCTTC.